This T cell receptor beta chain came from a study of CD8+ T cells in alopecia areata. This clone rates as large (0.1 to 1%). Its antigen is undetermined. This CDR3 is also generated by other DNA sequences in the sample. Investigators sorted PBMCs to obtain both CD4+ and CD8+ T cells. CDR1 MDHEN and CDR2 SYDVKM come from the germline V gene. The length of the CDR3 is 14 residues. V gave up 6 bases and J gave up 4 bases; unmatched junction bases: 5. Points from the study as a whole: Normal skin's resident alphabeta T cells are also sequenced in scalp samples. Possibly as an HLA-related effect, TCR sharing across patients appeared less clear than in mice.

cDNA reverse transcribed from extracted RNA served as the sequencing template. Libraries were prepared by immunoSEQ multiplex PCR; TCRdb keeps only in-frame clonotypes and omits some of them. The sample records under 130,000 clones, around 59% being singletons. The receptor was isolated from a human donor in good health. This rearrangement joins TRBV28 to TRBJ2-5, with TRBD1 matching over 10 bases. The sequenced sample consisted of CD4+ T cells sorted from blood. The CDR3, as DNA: TGTGCCAGCAGCCGGGGACAGGGGAGAGAGACCCAGTACTTC. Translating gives CASSRGQGRETQYF.